This TCR beta chain was captured in a study of blood T cell repertoires in COVID-19. As for the study in general: COVID-19 samples, acute and convalescent, were from the United States, Italy and Spain. Sample material is recorded as cDNA or gDNA derived from T cells, B-cell-depleted T cells, or PBMCs.

Authors' analysis steps: Amplification with reference gene primers provided the estimates of nucleated cell counts. Profiled with immunoSEQ multiplex PCR; TCRdb holds only in-frame clones, not every one. That table is the source of V, J and clone size, and D and trimming were worked out from the DNA. The sample has about 210,000 clones; approximately 86% are singletons. The V gene's germline CDR1 is SGDLS and CDR2 YYNGEE. J lost 5 bases, V lost 3 bases, and 5 bases had no gene match. The CDR3 has 15 amino acids. This clone came up once. The sequenced sample was peripheral blood. This chain joins TRBV9 and TRBJ2-5, with 12 bases aligning to TRBD1. The clonotype originates from a man aged 60-69 years with acute or convalescent COVID-19. CDR3 residues: CASSGGQGARETQYF. CDR3 coding DNA: TGTGCCAGCAGCGGGGGACAGGGGGCGCGGGAGACCCAGTACTTC. The whole variable domain, filled in from reference TRBV9 and TRBJ2-5, reads DSGVTQTPKHLITATGQRVTLRCSPRSGDLSVYWYQQSLDQGLQFLIQYYNGEERAKGNILERFSAQQFPDLHSELNLSSLELGDSALYFCASSGGQGARETQYFGPGTRLLVL.